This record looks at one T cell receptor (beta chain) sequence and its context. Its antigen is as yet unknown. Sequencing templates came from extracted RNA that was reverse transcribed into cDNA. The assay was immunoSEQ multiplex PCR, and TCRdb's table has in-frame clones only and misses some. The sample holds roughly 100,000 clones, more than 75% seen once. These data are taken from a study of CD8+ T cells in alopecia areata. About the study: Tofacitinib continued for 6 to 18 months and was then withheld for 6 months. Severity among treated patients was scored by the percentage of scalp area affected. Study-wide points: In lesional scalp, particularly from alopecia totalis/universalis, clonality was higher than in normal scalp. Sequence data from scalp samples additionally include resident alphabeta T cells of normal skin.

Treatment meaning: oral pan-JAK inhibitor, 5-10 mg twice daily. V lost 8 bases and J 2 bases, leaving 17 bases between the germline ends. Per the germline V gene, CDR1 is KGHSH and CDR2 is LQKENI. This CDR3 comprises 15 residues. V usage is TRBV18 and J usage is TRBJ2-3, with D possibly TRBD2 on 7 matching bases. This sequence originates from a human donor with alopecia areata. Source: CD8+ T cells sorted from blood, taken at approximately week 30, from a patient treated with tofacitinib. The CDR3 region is CASEDRGAFTDTQYF. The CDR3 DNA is TGTGCCAGCGAGGACCGGGGGGCCTTCACAGATACGCAGTATTTT. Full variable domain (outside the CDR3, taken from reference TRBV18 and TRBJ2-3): NAGVMQNPRHLVRRRGQEARLRCSPMKGHSHVYWYRQLPEEGLKFMVYLQKENIIDESGMPKERFSAEFPKEGPSILRIQQVVRGDSAAYFCASEDRGAFTDTQYFGPGTRLTVL.